This TCR beta chain emerged from a study of blood T cell repertoires in COVID-19. Study background: Whether acute or convalescent, the COVID-19 samples came from the United States, Italy and Spain. PBMCs, B-cell-depleted T cells, or T cells provided the cDNA or gDNA that made up the material.

In the source study's methods: Amplifying reference gene primers gave estimates of nucleated cell counts. Repertoires were generated with immunoSEQ multiplex PCR, while TCRdb's copy carries only in-frame clones and drops some. The V and J calls and clone size were taken over from that table, and D and trimming were inferred from the DNA. The table has 200,000 or so clones, approximately 90% seen once. Sequences were obtained from peripheral blood. The TCR originated in a man in his 70s with acute or convalescent COVID-19.

The chain's CDR3 is CASSPHRQALNQPQHF. The CDR3 DNA sequence: TGTGCCAGCAGCCCTCACCGACAGGCACTCAATCAGCCCCAGCATTTT. The chain recombines TRBV6-2 or TRBV6-3 with TRBJ1-5; TRBD1 is a possible D gene (6 bases). CDR1 and CDR2 from the germline V gene are MNHEY and SVGEGT. Deletions cut 6 bases from V and 3 bases from J, with 18 bases between. This CDR3 spans 16 amino acids.